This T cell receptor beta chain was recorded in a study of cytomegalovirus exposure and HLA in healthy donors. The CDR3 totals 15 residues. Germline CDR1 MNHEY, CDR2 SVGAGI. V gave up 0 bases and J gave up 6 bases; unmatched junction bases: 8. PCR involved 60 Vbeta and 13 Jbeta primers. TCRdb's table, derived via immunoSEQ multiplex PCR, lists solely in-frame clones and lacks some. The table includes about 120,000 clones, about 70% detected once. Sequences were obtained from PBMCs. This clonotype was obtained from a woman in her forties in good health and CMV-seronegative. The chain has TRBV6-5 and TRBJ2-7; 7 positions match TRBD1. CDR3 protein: CASSYSGTGAAEQYF. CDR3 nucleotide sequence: TGTGCCAGCAGTTACTCCGGAACAGGGGCGGCCGAGCAGTACTTC.